This T cell receptor beta chain was sequenced during a study of blood T cell repertoires in COVID-19. Study-level background: The United States, Italy and Spain supplied acute and convalescent COVID-19 samples. In each case, the material was cDNA or gDNA derived from T cells, B-cell-depleted T cells, or PBMCs.

This clone was found once. V lost 5 bases and J lost 5, with 10 bases in between. CDR1 and CDR2 (germline): LGHDT, YNNKEL (reference sequence). CDR3 length: 13 residues. In the original processing: Reference gene primer amplification yielded estimated nucleated cell counts. Data came from immunoSEQ multiplex PCR; TCRdb stores just in-frame clones and leaves some out. The V and J calls and the clone size are those of that table, but D and trimming were determined from the DNA. Of about 110,000 clones listed, 75% to 90% are singletons. V gene TRBV3-1 (or the pseudogene TRBV3-2) combines with J gene TRBJ2-1; D gene uncertain. Sequenced material: peripheral blood. The sequence derives from a human donor in a cohort sampled during active COVID-19. The CDR3 loop reads CASSSTPHNEQFF. Here the CDR3 DNA reads TGTGCCAGCAGCTCTACCCCCCACAATGAGCAGTTCTTC.